The 17 T cell receptor beta chains in this list originate from one sample, sequenced in a study of shared clonotypes between healthy human individuals. The protocol was immunoSEQ multiplex PCR, while the TCRdb copy is restricted to in-frame clones and leaves out a portion. This table holds roughly 450,000 clones, 75% to 85% found once. The sequenced sample was PBMCs. The receptors were sampled from a woman between 40 and 50 years old in good health. Some clones in this sample may be carry-over from other donors' samples.

This chain uses TRBV6-5 with TRBJ2-7; D gene ambiguous. This CDR3 region has 16 residues. Germline V CDR1 and CDR2: MNHEY, SVGAGI. With 0 bases removed from V and 3 bases from J, the gap between germline ends came to 15 bases. CDR3 nucleotide sequence: TGTGCCAGCAGTTACTCTCGGCACTGGAGTAACTACGAGCAGTACTTC. It translates to CASSYSRHWSNYEQYF.

This sequence joins TRBV4-2 and TRBJ2-2, with TRBD1 matching over 9 bases. The V segment lost 4 bases and the J segment 4 bases; nucleotides outside the gene matches: 7. The CDR3 runs 16 residues. Germline assignment: CDR1 LGHNA and CDR2 YNFKEQ. CDR3 DNA sequence: TGTGCCAGCAGCCCCCGGGACAGGGCGACCACCGGGGAGCTGTTTTTT. Translation gives CASSPRDRATTGELFF.

CDR3 bases: TGTGCCAGCCGTCTAGCGGGAGGGAAATGGAACGAGCAGTACTTC. Translated, it gives CASRLAGGKWNEQYF. This chain joins TRBV11-2 and TRBJ2-7, with TRBD2 matching over 12 bases. CDR3 length: 15 residues. V was pared by 8 bases and J by 5 bases, with 10 bases of the junction left unmatched. CDR1 and CDR2 (germline): SGHAT, FQNNGV.

This rearrangement joins TRBV5-1 to TRBJ1-4; D is possibly TRBD1 (5 bases). The CDR3 contains 15 residues. The V end was cut by 2 bases, the J end by 8 bases, with 16 bases between. Germline-derived CDR1 and CDR2 are SGHRS and YFSETQ. CDR3 nucleotides: TGCGCCAGCAGCTTTGCCGTCGGGGGGGAAGAAAAACTGTTTTTT. Amino acid sequence: CASSFAVGGEEKLFF.

The chain carries TRBV7-2 and TRBJ1-5; D is perhaps TRBD1 (6 bases). The V end was cut by 8 bases, the J end by 4 bases, with 15 bases between. The CDR3 extends over 14 amino acids. CDR1 and CDR2 from the germline V gene are SGHTA and FQGNSA. The CDR3 protein is CASAPGAGNQPQHF. CDR3 bases: TGTGCCAGCGCCCCGGGGGCTGGTAATCAGCCCCAGCATTTT.

This chain links TRBV12-5 with TRBJ2-1, with D tentatively TRBD2 (6 bases). V dropped 0 bases and J dropped 0 bases, with 12 bases sitting between them. The germline CDR1 and CDR2 sequences are LGHNT and FRNRAP. The CDR3 is made up of 17 amino acids. The CDR3, as DNA: TGTGCTAGTGGTTTGGTAGAACGGGGGTCCTCCTACAATGAGCAGTTCTTC. Translated, it gives CASGLVERGSSYNEQFF.

The CDR3 here is CASSRAGDTQYF. The CDR3 DNA sequence: TGCGCCAGCAGCCGCGCCGGAGATACGCAGTATTTT. The chain uses TRBV4-1 and TRBJ2-3; D is undetermined. This CDR3 is 12 amino acids long. Germline V gene data show CDR1 as MGHRA and CDR2 as YSYEKL. Trimming left V 4 bases short and J 5 bases short, with 7 bases between.

This sequence joins TRBV6-5 and TRBJ1-6, with 9 bases lining up with TRBD1. The germline V gene has CDR1 MNHEY and CDR2 SVGAGI. This CDR3 is built from 13 residues. V lost 5 bases and J lost 9; bases outside the gene matches: 2. The CDR3 DNA follows: TGTGCCAGCAGTGCGACAGGGGGTTCACCCCTCCACTTT. Translating it yields CASSATGGSPLHF.

The chain links TRBV30 to TRBJ2-1; D gene uncertain. V lost 5 bases and J lost 6, with 5 bases in between. The CDR3 has 10 amino acids. Germline CDR1 is GTSNPN and CDR2 is SVGIG (reference sequence). CDR3 amino acids: CAWGRNEQFF. The CDR3 DNA reads as TGTGCCTGGGGCCGCAATGAGCAGTTCTTC.

This clone was counted only a few times. The gene calls are TRBV2 and TRBJ2-2; no reliable D call. In germline, CDR1 is SNHLY, CDR2 FYNNEI. The V and J ends lost 3 bases and 6 bases respectively, with 5 bases between them. This CDR3 comprises 12 residues. CDR3 sequence: CASSDPAGELFF. CDR3 nucleotide sequence: TGTGCCAGCAGTGATCCGGCCGGGGAGCTGTTTTTT.

The rearrangement uses TRBV6-1 and TRBJ2-7, with 11 bases fitting TRBD1. V dropped 3 bases and J dropped 5; count of bases not matched to a gene: 6. CDR1 is MNHNS and CDR2 is SASEGT in the germline V gene. This CDR3 region has 15 residues. The DNA of the CDR3 is TGTGCCAGCAGTGACACAGGACAGGGGGCCGACGAGCAGTACTTC. Encoded protein: CASSDTGQGADEQYF.

V is TRBV30 and J is TRBJ2-7; the match to TRBD1 covers 8 bases. Germline-derived CDR1 and CDR2 are GTSNPN and SVGIG (reference sequence). Trimming took 8 bases from V and 3 from J; bases not matched to a gene: 9. The CDR3 is 13 amino acids. CDR3: CARGQGRDYEQYF. The CDR3 DNA sequence: TGTGCCAGAGGACAGGGACGGGACTACGAGCAGTACTTC.

The J gene is TRBJ2-1, the V gene TRBV27; TRBD2 matches 8 bases. Germline V gives CDR1 MNHEY, CDR2 SMNVEV (reference sequence). The CDR3 loop spans 15 amino acids. After removal of 7 bases from V and 0 bases from J, the junction contained 5 bases not matched to a gene. The CDR3 DNA reads TGTGCCAGCACTGCCGGACTAGCCTCCTACAATGAGCAGTTCTTC. It translates to CASTAGLASYNEQFF.

The rearrangement uses TRBV6-5 and TRBJ2-3; 7 bases align to TRBD2. V lost 0 bases, J lost 3 bases, and 6 bases stayed unmatched. The CDR3 totals 16 residues. Per the germline V gene, CDR1 is MNHEY and CDR2 is SVGAGI. The CDR3 sequence: CASSYSKSGETDTQYF. In nucleotides, the CDR3 is TGTGCCAGCAGTTACTCGAAGAGCGGGGAGACAGATACGCAGTATTTT.

V and J are TRBV10-3 and TRBJ1-1; 7 positions agree with TRBD1. Germline loops: CDR1 ENHRY, CDR2 SYGVKD. V trimming: 7 bases; J trimming: 0 bases; junction bases outside the gene matches: 2. This CDR3 has 13 residues. The CDR3: CAITRGLNTEAFF. In DNA, the CDR3 is TGTGCCATCACAAGGGGGCTGAACACTGAAGCTTTCTTT.

CDR3 in amino acids: CASSSGLAIDTQYF. The DNA for the CDR3 is TGTGCCAGCAGCTCGGGACTAGCGATAGATACGCAGTATTTT. The V gene is TRBV7-3, the J gene TRBJ2-3, with 10 bases lining up with TRBD2. V trimming: 4 bases; J trimming: 5 bases; junction bases outside the gene matches: 3. There are 14 residues in the CDR3. Germline CDR1 is SGHTA and CDR2 is FQGTGA.

J is TRBJ2-7 and V is TRBV5-1; D gene ambiguous. From germline, CDR1 is SGHRS and CDR2 YFSETQ. V was clipped by 0 bases and J by 6 bases, with 10 bases between them. The CDR3 sequence is 13 residues long. CDR3 in DNA: TGCGCCAGCAGCTTGGGGCTAAAGGTCGAGCAGTACTTC. Translating gives CASSLGLKVEQYF.